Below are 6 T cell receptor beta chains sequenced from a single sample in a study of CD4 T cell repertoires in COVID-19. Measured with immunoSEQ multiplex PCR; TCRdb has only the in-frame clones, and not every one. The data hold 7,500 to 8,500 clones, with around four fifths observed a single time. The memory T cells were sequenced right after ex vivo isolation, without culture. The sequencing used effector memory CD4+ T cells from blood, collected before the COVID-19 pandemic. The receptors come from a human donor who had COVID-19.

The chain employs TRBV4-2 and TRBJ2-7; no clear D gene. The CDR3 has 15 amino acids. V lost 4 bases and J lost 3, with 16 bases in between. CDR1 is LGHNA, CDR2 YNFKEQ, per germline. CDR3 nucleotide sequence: TGTGCCAGCAGCCCGTACCGGGTCTCTAGCTACGAGCAGTACTTC. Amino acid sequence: CASSPYRVSSYEQYF.

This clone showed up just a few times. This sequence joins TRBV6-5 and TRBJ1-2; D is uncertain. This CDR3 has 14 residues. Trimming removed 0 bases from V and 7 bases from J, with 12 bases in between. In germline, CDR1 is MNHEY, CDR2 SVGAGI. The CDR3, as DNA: TGTGCCAGCAGTTACTCAGGCGCGGATCGTGGCTACACCTTC. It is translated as CASSYSGADRGYTF.

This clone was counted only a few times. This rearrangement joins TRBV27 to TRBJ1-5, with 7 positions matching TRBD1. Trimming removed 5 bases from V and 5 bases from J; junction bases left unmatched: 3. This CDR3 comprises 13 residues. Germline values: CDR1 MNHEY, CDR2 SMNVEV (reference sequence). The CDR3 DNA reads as TGTGCCAGCAGTCGAGGGGGCGATCAGCCCCAGCATTTT. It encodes CASSRGGDQPQHF.

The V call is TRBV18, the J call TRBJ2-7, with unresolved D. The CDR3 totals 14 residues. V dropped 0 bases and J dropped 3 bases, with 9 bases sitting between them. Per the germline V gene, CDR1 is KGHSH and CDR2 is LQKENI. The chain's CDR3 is CASSPPATNYEQYF. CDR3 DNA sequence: TGTGCCAGCTCACCACCGGCGACAAACTACGAGCAGTACTTC.

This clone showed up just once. CDR3 nucleotide sequence: TGCGCCAGCAGCTTAGCGACTGTGAACACTGAAGCTTTCTTT. This gives the protein CASSLATVNTEAFF. The V call is TRBV5-1, the J call TRBJ1-1; D gene unclear. The CDR3 is made up of 14 amino acids. CDR1 is SGHRS and CDR2 is YFSETQ in the germline V gene. V was shortened by 2 bases and J by 0 bases, with 8 bases between the two germline ends.

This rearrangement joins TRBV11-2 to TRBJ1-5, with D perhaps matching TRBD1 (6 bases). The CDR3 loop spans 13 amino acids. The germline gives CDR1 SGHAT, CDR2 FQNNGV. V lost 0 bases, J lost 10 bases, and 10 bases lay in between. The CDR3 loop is CASSLDWDNPQHF. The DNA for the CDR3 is TGTGCCAGCAGCTTAGACTGGGACAACCCCCAGCATTTT. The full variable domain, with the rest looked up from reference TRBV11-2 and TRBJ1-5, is EAGVAQSPRYKIIEKRQSVAFWCNPISGHATLYWYQQILGQGPKLLIQFQNNGVVDDSQLPKDRFSAERLKGVDSTLKIQPAKLEDSAVYLCASSLDWDNPQHFGDGTRLSIL.